This TCR beta chain originates from a study of shared clonotypes between healthy human individuals. Some clones are missing from TCRdb's copy, which holds only in-frame ones; the method was immunoSEQ multiplex PCR. The profile shows around 650,000 clones, around 96% of them singletons. The V and J ends lost 5 bases and 6 bases, in that order; junction bases with no gene match: 6. The CDR3 spans 14 residues. Germline V lookup: CDR1 MDHEN, CDR2 SYDVKM. Naive CD8 populations comprised CD45RO-negative cells positively selected for CCR7, excluding terminally differentiated effector memory CD45RA+ cells. This clonotype originated in a woman in her twenties or thirties in good health. The V gene is TRBV28, the J gene TRBJ1-4; 7 bases map to TRBD1. The specimen sequenced was naive CD8+ T cells sorted from blood. The CDR3 DNA is TGTGCCAGCAGTCCCGACAGGGATGATGAAAAACTGTTTTTT. Protein sequence: CASSPDRDDEKLFF.